The 3 T cell receptor beta chains below come from one sample, sequenced in a study of CD8+CD57+ T cells in acquired aplastic anemia. The TCR beta profiling, which covered VDJ combination and CDR3 sequence, was carried out using genomic DNA as the template. TCRdb reprocessed the reads with MiXCR, giving one entry per CDR3 protein. The sample shows about 210,000 distinct CDR3 sequences, over 60% of them seen only once. Sequenced: sorted CD4+, CD8+, or CD8+CD57+ T cells (not recorded which) from PBMCs. Source of these receptors: a human donor in good health.

This clonotype was detected a few times. This chain links TRBV5-6 with TRBJ2-7; D is undetermined. The CDR3 length is 14 residues. The V end lost 9 bases, the J end lost 6 bases, and 22 bases lay between the germline ends. Germline values: CDR1 SGHDT, CDR2 YYEEEE. CDR3 nucleotides: TGTGCCACCAGTGATCCGACACGGACGGGCGAGCAGTACTTC. The encoded protein is CATSDPTRTGEQYF.

At least ten counts were recorded for this clonotype. The chain uses TRBV7-9 and TRBJ2-7; 10 positions agree with TRBD2. V trimming: 3 bases; J trimming: 1 base; junction bases outside the gene matches: 6. The CDR3 has 16 amino acids. Germline V lookup: CDR1 SEHNR, CDR2 FQNEAQ (reference sequence). Here the CDR3 reads CASSFLAGAASYEQYF. The CDR3 DNA sequence: TGTGCCAGCAGCTTCCTAGCGGGAGCCGCATCCTACGAGCAGTACTTC.

By share, this clonotype ranks as medium-sized (0.01 to 0.1%). The V call is TRBV20-1, the J call TRBJ2-1; 10 bases match TRBD1. CDR1 and CDR2 (germline): DFQATT, SNEGSKA (reference sequence). This CDR3 is built from 12 residues. J lost 6 bases, V lost 7 bases, and 3 bases had no gene match. The CDR3 DNA reads TGCAGTGTTTGGACAGGGGGCAATGAGCAGTTCTTC. Protein: CSVWTGGNEQFF.